These 8 T cell receptor beta chains originate from one sample sequenced in a study of early T cells in non-severe SARS-CoV-2 infection (TCRdb year 2021). The library was made by 5' RACE. Sequencing used a NextSeq 500. TCRdb redid the processing of the public reads, applying fastp at Q25 and MiXCR, and retained in-frame beta chains. Every CDR3 protein is listed once, alongside the most common genes and DNA of its rows. Counted in this sample were 95,000 to 100,000 distinct CDR3 sequences; about 10% of them appeared once. Roughly 4.9% of the sample is in the top ten clones. The sequencing sample was made of whole blood. The receptor source for this set is an adult who was a healthcare worker with PCR-confirmed SARS-CoV-2 infection or an uninfected control (not recorded which).

The sample holds many counts of this clonotype. The chain links TRBV12-3 or TRBV12-4 to TRBJ2-1; TRBD2 is a possible D gene (6 bases). CDR3 length equals 13 residues. Trimming removed 6 bases from V and 10 bases from J, with 16 bases in between. The CDR3 DNA reads as TGTGCCAGCAGCTTTAGGGGACTTCAAGAGCAGTTCTTC. This gives the protein CASSFRGLQEQFF.

Many counts were recorded for this clonotype. CDR3 sequence (DNA): TGTGCCAGCAGCCGGACGGATAACTATGGCTACACCTTC. Protein sequence: CASSRTDNYGYTF. The chain links TRBV9 to TRBJ1-2; D unresolved. The germline CDR1 and CDR2 sequences are SGDLS and YYNGEE. This CDR3 is built from 13 residues. Trimming removed 4 bases at V and 1 base at J, with 8 bases between.

This clonotype occurred many times. The V call is TRBV29-1, the J call TRBJ1-3; tentative D call: TRBD1 (6 bases). The germline V gene has CDR1 SQVTM and CDR2 ANQGSEA. The CDR3 covers 14 residues. V was cut by 4 bases and J by 4 bases, with 14 bases left in between. CDR3 coding DNA: TGCAGCGTTGTCACTCCAGGGGCCGGAAACACCATATATTTT. Translated, it gives CSVVTPGAGNTIYF.

This clonotype occurred a few times. This sequence joins TRBV4-1 and TRBJ2-7; D ambiguous. The germline gives CDR1 MGHRA, CDR2 YSYEKL. V lost 0 bases and J 4 bases, leaving 7 bases between the germline ends. The CDR3 spans 13 residues. In nucleotides, the CDR3 is TGCGCCAGCAGCCAAGATCTTGGTTACGAGCAGTACTTC. This gives the protein CASSQDLGYEQYF.

This clonotype was recorded a few times. The chain couples TRBV29-1 to TRBJ2-3; D ambiguous. Germline CDR1 and CDR2: SQVTM and ANQGSEA. V lost 6 bases, J lost 5 bases, and 9 bases lay in between. The CDR3 loop spans 11 amino acids. CDR3 region: CSVSRVDTQYF. The CDR3 nucleotides read TGCAGCGTGTCTAGGGTAGATACGCAGTATTTT.

The table lists this clonotype with many counts. The rearrangement joins TRBV6-4 to TRBJ1-1; the D is unclear. Germline V CDR1 and CDR2: MRHNA, SNTAGT. CDR3 length equals 14 residues. V dropped 0 bases and J dropped 1 base, with 6 bases sitting between them. In nucleotides, the CDR3 is TGTGCCAGCAGTGACTCGTCGGAGAACACTGAAGCTTTCTTT. This translates into CASSDSSENTEAFF.

This clonotype showed up just a few times. This rearrangement joins TRBV4-1 to TRBJ2-1; 10 nucleotides agree with TRBD2. CDR3 length: 18 residues. V shed 3 bases, J shed 7 bases, and the junction held 15 bases outside the gene matches. Germline CDR1 reads MGHRA; CDR2 reads YSYEKL. CDR3 residues: CASSHKGSGRALVNEQFF. DNA of the CDR3: TGCGCCAGCAGCCACAAGGGCAGCGGGAGGGCCTTGGTTAATGAGCAGTTCTTC.

This clonotype has a count of ten or more. This chain links TRBV20-1 with TRBJ1-1, with D tentatively TRBD1 (5 bases). Per germline, CDR1 DFQATT and CDR2 SNEGSKA (reference sequence). The ends were cut back, 4 bases at V and 5 bases at J, with 14 bases in the middle. The CDR3 loop spans 13 amino acids. In DNA form, the CDR3 reads TGCAGTGCTAAAGACAGCCTAGGAACTGAAGCTTTCTTT. This sequence encodes CSAKDSLGTEAFF.